This record concerns one T cell receptor (beta chain) sequence. This entry is derived from a study of shared clonotypes between healthy human individuals. The assay was carried out at the deep level. TCRdb's copy holds only in-frame clones and misses some; the assay was immunoSEQ multiplex PCR. The sample lists a few hundred thousand clones; around 79% were seen once. The donor cohort consisted entirely of Caucasian adults residing in Nashville, Tennessee. V lost 8 bases and J 2 bases, leaving 6 bases between the germline ends. This CDR3 spans 12 amino acids. Per germline, CDR1 LGHNT and CDR2 FRNRAP. V and J are TRBV12-5 and TRBJ2-2; tentative D call: TRBD2 (5 bases). The sequencing sample was made of PBMCs. The source is a woman between 40 and 50 years old in good health. Some clones in this sample may be carry-over from other donors' samples. The CDR3 nucleotides are TGTGCTAGTAGCGGAAACACCGGGGAGCTGTTTTTT. Protein product: CASSGNTGELFF. The entire variable domain, with the rest obtained from reference TRBV12-5 and TRBJ2-2, is as follows: DARVTQTPRHKVTEMGQEVTMRCQPILGHNTVFWYRQTMMQGLELLAYFRNRAPLDDSGMPKDRFSAEMPDATLATLKIQPSEPRDSAVYFCASSGNTGELFFGEGSRLTVL.